The source of this T cell receptor beta chain is a study of cytomegalovirus exposure and HLA in healthy donors. The CDR3 has 14 amino acids. The germline V gene has CDR1 SNHLY and CDR2 FYNNEI. Study conclusions and caveats: Rare TCR sequences dominated, though some public TCRs recurred in many donors. Sequence variants that were highly shared formed a cluster that was likely a sequencing artifact. Most CMV-associated TCR beta chains were later found to appear HLA-restricted. Because they were indistinguishable, some V segments, including TRBV6-2 and TRBV6-3, were excluded.

With regard to this clone: The antigen is unknown. Relative to the germline gene, one junction end is altered; a read error may explain this.

Vbeta (60) and Jbeta (13) primers were used in the PCR. Clones were read by immunoSEQ multiplex PCR, and TCRdb kept only the in-frame ones, dropping some. The table has 130,000 or so clones, around three quarters seen once; the top ten hold around 3.6%. The sequence came from a man between 25 and 39 years old in good health and CMV-seronegative. The chain links TRBV2 to TRBJ2-1; 9 bases match TRBD1. Sequencing was carried out using PBMCs. CDR3 region: CAGRTGQGYNEQFF. The CDR3 nucleotides are TGTGCCGGCAGGACGGGACAGGGATACAATGAGCAGTTCTTC.